This section outlines one T cell receptor beta chain sequence together with its context. The specificity of this receptor is unknown. Base qualities are not provided; no much larger clone lies one nucleotide away. The donors were included in the validation cohort of over a hundred subjects, a group kept apart from the roughly 670-subject first cohort. The data are from a study of cytomegalovirus exposure and HLA in healthy donors (TCRdb year 2017). General notes on the study: The 666 repertoires of the first cohort and the 110 or so validation repertoires were produced on the same platform, according to a later analysis. The study aimed to test whether cataloging public T cell receptors could reveal signatures of past pathogen exposure. In addition to the first cohort of around 670 subjects, a separate validation cohort of approximately 110 different subjects was used. The study combined high-throughput TCR immunosequencing, statistical association of individual TCRs with disease status, and machine learning to predict cytomegalovirus infection status.

The library was prepared using the immunoSEQ multiplex PCR assay. The authors processed their data as follows. To diagnose cytomegalovirus status from the catalog of TCR beta chain sequences, a statistical classification framework was built. TCRdb mirrors the immuneACCESS table, restricted to in-frame sequences. Some clones are absent from its copies; in checked studies, under half trace to an unresolved V gene, and the reason for the others is unknown. For V, J and clone size, that table is used; D and trimming come from the DNA. The sample data list more than 300,000 clones, and approximately 90% of these were observed just once. Clones ranked in the top ten supply around 0.84% of the sample. The germline V gene gives CDR1 as SGDLS and CDR2 as YYNGEE. The junction shows trimming of 0 bases on V and 4 bases on J, plus 10 bases between the germline ends. From the cysteine up to the phenylalanine, the CDR3 has a length of 14 residues. The sequence is cut down to CDR3 DNA, 42 bases in frame from base 1.

Beyond this particular receptor, the publication reports: The classifier was reported to diagnose cytomegalovirus status with high specificity and sensitivity in both the original cohort and the validation cohort. In vitro tests confirmed that a few of the cytomegalovirus-associated TCR beta chains recognize cytomegalovirus antigens. Most TCR sequences were observed very rarely across donors, whereas some public TCRs were present in many individuals. Subsequent analysis determined that TCRs grouped into clusters in the first cohort also showed a tendency toward co-occurrence across the 120 or so validation repertoires, and roughly 95% of cluster scores exceeded 0. The authors suggested that the approach could potentially be generalized to other disease states and immunological phenotypes. In the study, about 150 TCR beta chains were listed as associated with cytomegalovirus. All 120 or so repertoires were used to score co-occurrence in the validation cohort in a later analysis, because that analysis had no HLA typing for the cohort.

This sequence originates from a woman aged 18 to 35 in good health and CMV-seronegative. Material for sequencing was PBMCs. This chain is built from TRBV9 and TRBJ1-1, with an unclear D gene assignment. At the DNA level, the sequence is TGTGCCAGCAGCGTAGACGGAGGGCCCACTGAAGCTTTCTTT. Its product reads: CASSVDGGPTEAFF.